This TCR beta chain was profiled in a study of shared clonotypes between healthy human individuals. Across the study: CD4 naive and CD4 memory each took three plates per donor, while CD8 naive took two and CD8 memory one. Findings and caveats of the study: Memory subsets had estimated richness that was generally smaller than that of naive subsets.

V trimming: 4 bases; J trimming: 4 bases; junction bases outside the gene matches: 6. Per the germline V gene, CDR1 is MNHEY and CDR2 is SMNVEV (reference sequence). The CDR3 covers 14 residues. Repertoires were generated with immunoSEQ multiplex PCR, while TCRdb's copy carries only in-frame clones and drops some. The table records some 740,000 clones, approximately 92% of them present only once. Remarks on this clone: Its antigen is still unknown.

The naive CD8 subset, CD45RO-negative cells positively selected for CCR7, excluded terminally differentiated effector memory CD45RA+ cells. The chain employs TRBV27 and TRBJ2-7; TRBD2 aligns across 8 bases. The sequenced sample was naive CD8+ T cells sorted from blood. This receptor was identified in a man younger than 40 in good health. The CDR3 spells CASSWAGGLYEQYF. CDR3 coding DNA: TGTGCCAGCAGTTGGGCGGGAGGCTTGTACGAGCAGTACTTC.